These 28 T cell receptor beta chains were sequenced from one sample in a study of beta chain features in type 1 diabetes (dated by TCRdb to about 2018). Receptors were amplified or captured by the immunoSEQ multiplex PCR assay. The High Capacity cDNA Reverse Transcription Kit was used to reverse transcribe all of the isolated RNA, meaning that expressed TCRB transcripts were what got sequenced. Not all clones reach the TCRdb copy of this immuneACCESS table, which keeps in-frame sequences only. Checked studies attribute under half of the gap to unresolved V genes and leave the rest unexplained. Counted in this sample were 600,000 to 650,000 clones; around 15% of them appeared once. The ten largest clones add up to 0.09% to 0.095% of the sample. The specimen was naive CD4+ T cells from blood. The sample's cell subset or site label is to be understood as: true naive CD4+ T cells. These receptors were obtained from a man aged 18 to 29 in good health.

This clone has only a few counts. The chain has TRBV6-1 and TRBJ2-1; no reliable D call. This CDR3 contains 11 residues. CDR1 is MNHNS and CDR2 is SASEGT in the germline V gene. V dropped 2 bases and J dropped 11 bases, with 7 bases sitting between them. The CDR3 DNA reads TGTGCCAGCAGTGAACCACAGCAGCAGTTCTTC. Its protein is CASSEPQQQFF.

The chain is built from TRBV5-1 and TRBJ2-1; the match to TRBD2 covers 8 bases. The germline V gene encodes CDR1 SGHRS and CDR2 YFSETQ. This CDR3 has 15 residues. After removal of 8 bases from V and 3 bases from J, the junction contained 10 bases not matched to a gene. The CDR3 DNA reads TGCGCCAGTTCTATCGGGGGGGCCCTCTACAATGAGCAGTTCTTC. Its protein product is CASSIGGALYNEQFF. Full variable domain (rest looked up from reference TRBV5-1 and TRBJ2-1): KAGVTQTPRYLIKTRGQQVTLSCSPISGHRSVSWYQQTPGQGLQFLFEYFSETQRNKGNFPGRFSGRQFSNSRSEMNVSTLELGDSALYLCASSIGGALYNEQFFGPGTRLTVL.

The V call is TRBV7-2, the J call TRBJ1-1; 7 positions agree with TRBD1. Per germline, CDR1 SGHTA and CDR2 FQGNSA. The CDR3 totals 16 residues. After removal of 5 bases from V and 4 bases from J, the junction contained 13 bases not matched to a gene. CDR3: CASSVRQGMLSTEAFF. DNA of the CDR3: TGTGCCAGCAGCGTTAGACAGGGAATGCTATCCACTGAAGCTTTCTTT.

This clone was picked up one time. The CDR3 DNA follows: TGTGCCAGCAGCCCTCGACGAGCAAACTCCTACGAGCAGTACTTC. Its translation: CASSPRRANSYEQYF. This chain uses TRBV9 with TRBJ2-7; D unresolved. CDR3 size: 15 residues. Trimming removed 4 bases from V and 0 bases from J, with 14 bases in between. The germline V gene encodes CDR1 SGDLS and CDR2 YYNGEE.

A few counts support this clone. J is TRBJ1-5 and V is TRBV6-5, with a weak D call TRBD1 (6 bases). The CDR3 is 15 amino acids. Germline loops: CDR1 MNHEY, CDR2 SVGAGI. Trimming stripped 5 bases from V and 0 bases from J, with 11 bases between. The CDR3 bases are TGTGCCAGCAGTAAACGACAGGATAGCAATCAGCCCCAGCATTTT. Residues: CASSKRQDSNQPQHF.

The chain uses TRBV5-4 and TRBJ2-5, with 16 positions matching TRBD2. This CDR3 comprises 16 residues. The germline V gene has CDR1 SGHNT and CDR2 YYREEE (reference sequence). Trimming removed 4 bases from V and 7 bases from J; junction bases left unmatched: 7. The CDR3 DNA sequence: TGTGCCAGCAGCCCGGGACTAGCGGGGGGGCAAATGACCCAGTACTTC. Translating it yields CASSPGLAGGQMTQYF.

This chain uses TRBV21-1 with TRBJ2-7; TRBD2 was called by the table and not checked on the DNA. TRBV21-1 is recorded as a pseudogene. This CDR3 contains 16 residues. The CDR3 protein is CASSLRTSGRQYEQYF. Here the CDR3 DNA reads TGTGCCAGCAGCCTTCGGACTAGCGGGAGGCAGTACGAGCAGTACTTC.

The gene calls are TRBV4-1 and TRBJ1-5; TRBD1 is a possible D gene (6 bases). The CDR3 has 15 residues. Per germline, CDR1 MGHRA and CDR2 YSYEKL. The V end was cut by 0 bases, the J end by 6 bases, with 12 bases between. The CDR3 here is CASSQDRLQGQPQHF. As DNA, the CDR3 is TGCGCCAGCAGCCAAGATCGGCTACAGGGTCAGCCCCAGCATTTT.

The J gene is TRBJ2-7, the V gene TRBV5-1, with D possibly TRBD1 on 6 matching bases. Germline CDR1 SGHRS, CDR2 YFSETQ. The CDR3 covers 15 residues. With 2 bases removed from V and 3 bases from J, the gap between germline ends came to 15 bases. The chain's CDR3 is CASSLSGTSIYEQYF. CDR3 bases: TGCGCCAGCAGCTTATCCGGGACATCCATCTACGAGCAGTACTTC.

In its sample, this clone was seen a few times. This chain links TRBV7-9 with TRBJ2-7; D ambiguous. Looked up from germline, CDR1 is SEHNR and CDR2 is FQNEAQ (reference sequence). Trimming shortened V by 7 bases and J by 5 bases, and 18 bases separated the two germline ends. This CDR3 has 14 amino acids. CDR3 DNA sequence: TGTGCCAGCACCCCACAATCGGGCATCCACGAGCAGTACTTC. This gives the protein CASTPQSGIHEQYF. The variable domain in full, with the rest retrieved from reference TRBV7-9 and TRBJ2-7, is DTGVSQNPRHKITKRGQNVTFRCDPISEHNRLYWYRQTLGQGPEFLTYFQNEAQLEKSRLLSDRFSAERPKGSFSTLEIQRTEQGDSAMYLCASTPQSGIHEQYFGPGTRLTVT.

As to this clone: This sample also contains other DNA sequences that code for the same CDR3. This sequence joins TRBV10-3 and TRBJ2-3; D remains ambiguous. Germline V CDR1 and CDR2: ENHRY, SYGVKD. Trimming took off 6 bases at V and 0 bases at J, with 4 bases between the two ends. CDR3 size: 12 residues. CDR3 region: CAISQSTDTQYF. CDR3 in DNA: TGTGCCATCAGCCAGAGCACAGATACGCAGTATTTT.

The chain joins TRBV7-2 to TRBJ2-1, with 7 positions matching TRBD2. The ends lost 5 bases at V and 0 bases at J; junction bases unmatched: 13. CDR1 SGHTA and CDR2 FQGNSA come from the germline V gene. The CDR3 spans 18 residues. This CDR3 is CASSLVRTSSFSYNEQFF. For the CDR3, the DNA is TGTGCCAGCAGCCTCGTTAGGACTAGTTCCTTCTCCTACAATGAGCAGTTCTTC.

This clone appeared a few times. The chain links TRBV18 to TRBJ2-7; TRBD1 matches 7 bases. The V segment lost 4 bases and the J segment 3 bases; nucleotides outside the gene matches: 12. The CDR3 loop spans 16 amino acids. Germline V gene lookup returns CDR1 KGHSH and CDR2 LQKENI. As DNA, the CDR3 is TGTGCCAGCTCACGGGACAGCCGAAGAGTGGACTACGAGCAGTACTTC. It codes for CASSRDSRRVDYEQYF.

This sequence joins TRBV7-2 and TRBJ2-5; the D gene is possibly TRBD1 (5 bases). Germline V gene data show CDR1 as SGHTA and CDR2 as FQGNSA. The length of the CDR3 is 14 residues. V lost 1 base and J 3 bases, leaving 9 bases between the germline ends. This chain's CDR3 is CASSLVGREETQYF. The CDR3 DNA reads TGTGCCAGCAGCTTAGTGGGCAGGGAAGAGACCCAGTACTTC.

CDR3 DNA: TGCGCCAGCAGCTTGGGGGCGGGAGGAGGAAAAAATGAGCAGTTCTTC. Its protein is CASSLGAGGGKNEQFF. This chain links TRBV5-1 with TRBJ2-1, with 8 bases that match TRBD2. Losses at the gene ends were 0 bases for V and 7 bases for J; bases not matched to a gene: 9. The CDR3 covers 16 residues. Germline assignment: CDR1 SGHRS and CDR2 YFSETQ. Full variable domain (outside the CDR3, taken from reference TRBV5-1 and TRBJ2-1): KAGVTQTPRYLIKTRGQQVTLSCSPISGHRSVSWYQQTPGQGLQFLFEYFSETQRNKGNFPGRFSGRQFSNSRSEMNVSTLELGDSALYLCASSLGAGGGKNEQFFGPGTRLTVL.

This clone was detected only a few times. The rearrangement joins TRBV11-3 to TRBJ2-3; tentative D call: TRBD1 (5 bases). V shed 3 bases and J shed 5 bases, with 6 bases lying between them. CDR3 length equals 12 residues. Germline V gene lookup returns CDR1 SGHNT and CDR2 YENEEA. In DNA form, the CDR3 reads TGTGCCAGCAGCTTCAGGGAAGATACGCAGTATTTT. Amino acid sequence: CASSFREDTQYF.

This sequence joins TRBV7-9 and TRBJ2-5, with 11 bases lining up with TRBD2. From germline, CDR1 is SEHNR and CDR2 FQNEAQ (reference sequence). The CDR3 is made up of 15 amino acids. Losses at the gene ends were 5 bases for V and 2 bases for J; bases not matched to a gene: 4. The CDR3 reads CASSPGLADQETQYF. The CDR3 bases are TGTGCCAGCAGCCCGGGACTAGCGGATCAAGAGACCCAGTACTTC.

The genes are TRBV7-9 and TRBJ2-5, with D perhaps matching TRBD2 (6 bases). The V and J ends lost 5 bases and 4 bases respectively, with 17 bases between them. Germline V gene data show CDR1 as SEHNR and CDR2 as FQNEAQ (reference sequence). CDR3 size: 15 residues. Here the CDR3 DNA reads TGTGCCAGCAGCCGGGACTTCCCCCTGGGAGAGACCCAGTACTTC. Translating it yields CASSRDFPLGETQYF.

The rearrangement uses TRBV10-3 and TRBJ1-4; no definite D call. With 0 bases removed from V and 0 bases from J, the gap between germline ends came to 8 bases. Per the germline V gene, CDR1 is ENHRY and CDR2 is SYGVKD. This CDR3 comprises 16 residues. CDR3 residues: CAISESGRATNEKLFF. CDR3 sequence (DNA): TGTGCCATCAGTGAGTCCGGCCGTGCAACTAATGAAAAACTGTTTTTT.

This clone was observed a handful of times. The gene calls are TRBV2 and TRBJ2-3; D unresolved. The CDR3 is 12 residues long. V lost 6 bases to trimming and J lost 8 bases, with 12 bases between them. The germline CDR1 and CDR2 sequences are SNHLY and FYNNEI. The CDR3 region is CASRFLQATQYF. In DNA form, the CDR3 reads TGTGCCAGCAGGTTCTTGCAGGCTACGCAGTATTTT.

This clone was detected only a few times. The same CDR3 also results from other DNA sequences found in this sample. The genes are TRBV6-5 and TRBJ1-3; D is uncertain. V was shortened by 0 bases and J by 2 bases, with 8 bases between the two germline ends. Germline CDR1 is MNHEY and CDR2 is SVGAGI. The CDR3 has 15 amino acids. CDR3 in amino acids: CASSYSKGPGNTIYF. In nucleotides, the CDR3 is TGTGCCAGCAGTTACTCGAAGGGTCCTGGAAACACCATATATTTT.

In its sample, this clone was seen a few times. This chain joins TRBV30 and TRBJ1-4; 9 bases agree with TRBD1. The CDR3 is made up of 13 amino acids. Germline V gene data show CDR1 as GTSNPN and CDR2 as SVGIG (reference sequence). Trimming cost V 3 bases and J 8 bases; bases outside gene matches: 4. The CDR3 coding sequence is TGTGCCTGGAGGACAGGGGGAAAAGAAAAACTGTTTTTT. Residues: CAWRTGGKEKLFF. Complete variable domain (other parts from reference TRBV30 and TRBJ1-4): SQTIHQWPATLVQPVGSPLSLECTVEGTSNPNLYWYRQAAGRGLQLLFYSVGIGQISSEVPQNLSASRPQDRQFILSSKKLLLSDSGFYLCAWRTGGKEKLFFGSGTQLSVL.

This clone was observed a handful of times. The CDR3, as DNA: TGTGCCAGCAGCCAAGAAGGGCAATTTAACTATGGCTACACCTTC. Amino acid sequence: CASSQEGQFNYGYTF. The chain links TRBV5-4 to TRBJ1-2; D not certain. The CDR3 contains 15 residues. V gave up 4 bases and J gave up 1 base, with 14 bases separating them. Per the germline V gene, CDR1 is SGHNT and CDR2 is YYREEE (reference sequence).

This clone has only a few counts. The chain recombines TRBV28 with TRBJ1-4, with D maybe TRBD1 (6 bases). CDR3 size: 15 residues. Germline CDR1 and CDR2: MDHEN and SYDVKM. Deletions cut 7 bases from V and 4 bases from J, with 16 bases between. In nucleotides, the CDR3 is TGTGCCAGCACTCTGGCGGGGGCTGGTAATGAAAAACTGTTTTTT. As protein: CASTLAGAGNEKLFF. Drawing the rest from reference TRBV28 and TRBJ1-4, the complete variable domain is DVKVTQSSRYLVKRTGEKVFLECVQDMDHENMFWYRQDPGLGLRLIYFSYDVKMKEKGDIPEGYSVSREKKERFSLILESASTNQTSMYLCASTLAGAGNEKLFFGSGTQLSVL.

The rearrangement joins TRBV5-6 to TRBJ2-7; 13 nucleotides match TRBD2. V was pared by 5 bases and J by 6 bases, with 11 bases of the junction left unmatched. Germline V gene sequence: CDR1 SGHDT, CDR2 YYEEEE. The CDR3 is 16 residues long. The CDR3 DNA follows: TGTGCCAGCAGACGGTCCGGGACTAGCGGGACTCGCGAGCAGTACTTC. Protein: CASRRSGTSGTREQYF.

This clone showed up just a few times. The chain employs TRBV19 and TRBJ1-5; 7 positions agree with TRBD1. The germline gives CDR1 LNHDA, CDR2 SQIVND (reference sequence). The ends lost 3 bases at V and 1 base at J; junction bases unmatched: 6. The CDR3 sequence is 16 residues long. CDR3 protein: CASSMGQRLSNQPQHF. The CDR3 DNA is TGTGCCAGTAGTATGGGACAGCGGCTCAGCAATCAGCCCCAGCATTTT.

V gene TRBV7-8 combines with J gene TRBJ2-7; 12 bases are shared with TRBD2. The germline V gene encodes CDR1 SGHVS and CDR2 FQNEAQ. This CDR3 is built from 17 residues. Trimming removed 1 base from V and 6 bases from J; junction bases left unmatched: 10. For the CDR3, the DNA is TGTGCCAGCAGCTTAGGCCGGCGACTAGCGGGAGTTGGCGAGCAGTACTTC. Its translation: CASSLGRRLAGVGEQYF.

This clone was found a few times. This sequence joins TRBV9 and TRBJ2-7; D possibly corresponds to TRBD1 (5 bases). Germline V gene sequence: CDR1 SGDLS, CDR2 YYNGEE. The CDR3 has 13 residues. V lost 0 bases to trimming and J lost 4 bases, with 8 bases between them. This CDR3 reads CASSVGGEYEQYF. The CDR3 DNA reads as TGTGCCAGCAGCGTAGGGGGCGAGTACGAGCAGTACTTC.